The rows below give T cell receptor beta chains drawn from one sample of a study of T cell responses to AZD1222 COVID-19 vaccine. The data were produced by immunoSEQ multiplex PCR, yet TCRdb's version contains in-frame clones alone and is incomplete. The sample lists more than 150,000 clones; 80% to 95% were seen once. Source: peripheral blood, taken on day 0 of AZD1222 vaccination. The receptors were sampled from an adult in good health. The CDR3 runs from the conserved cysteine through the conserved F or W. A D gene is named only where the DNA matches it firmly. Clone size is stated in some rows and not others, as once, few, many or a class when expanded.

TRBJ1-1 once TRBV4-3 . CASSQDLGMNTEAFF TGCGCCAGCAGCCAAGATTTAGGTATGAACACTGAAGCTTTCTTT
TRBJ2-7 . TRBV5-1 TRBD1 CASSLGSGGYEQYF TGCGCCAGCAGCTTGGGGTCAGGGGGCTACGAGCAGTACTTC
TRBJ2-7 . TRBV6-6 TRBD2 CASRTLAGEYEQYF TGTGCCAGCAGAACACTAGCGGGAGAGTACGAGCAGTACTTC
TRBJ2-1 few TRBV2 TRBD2 CASSERGRALNEQFF TGTGCCAGCAGTGAAAGAGGGAGGGCCCTCAATGAGCAGTTCTTC
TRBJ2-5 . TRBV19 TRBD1 CASSNPSTGVGETQYF TGTGCCAGTAGTAATCCGTCAACAGGGGTGGGAGAGACCCAGTACTTC
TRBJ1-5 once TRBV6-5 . CASRTDVYSNQPQHF TGTGCCAGCAGGACGGATGTGTATAGCAATCAGCCCCAGCATTTT
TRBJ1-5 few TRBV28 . CASSPSRQENQPQHF TGTGCCAGCAGTCCCTCACGACAGGAGAATCAGCCCCAGCATTTT
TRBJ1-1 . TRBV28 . CASSLNQVEAFF TGTGCCAGCAGCCTGAACCAGGTTGAAGCTTTCTTT
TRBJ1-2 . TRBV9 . CASSGMIWGYTF TGTGCCAGCAGCGGGATGATATGGGGCTACACCTTC
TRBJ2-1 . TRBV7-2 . CASRLGLASGDEQFF TGTGCCAGCAGGTTAGGGCTAGCGAGTGGGGATGAGCAGTTCTTC
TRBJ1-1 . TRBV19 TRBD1 CASRPGTANTEAFF TGTGCCAGCCGGCCAGGGACAGCGAACACTGAAGCTTTCTTT
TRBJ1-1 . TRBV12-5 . CASGPTVNTEAFF TGTGCTAGTGGTCCGACGGTGAACACTGAAGCTTTCTTT
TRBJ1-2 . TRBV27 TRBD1 CASSLRAGGTGDYGYTF TGTGCCAGCAGTTTACGCGCCGGGGGGACAGGGGACTATGGCTACACCTTC